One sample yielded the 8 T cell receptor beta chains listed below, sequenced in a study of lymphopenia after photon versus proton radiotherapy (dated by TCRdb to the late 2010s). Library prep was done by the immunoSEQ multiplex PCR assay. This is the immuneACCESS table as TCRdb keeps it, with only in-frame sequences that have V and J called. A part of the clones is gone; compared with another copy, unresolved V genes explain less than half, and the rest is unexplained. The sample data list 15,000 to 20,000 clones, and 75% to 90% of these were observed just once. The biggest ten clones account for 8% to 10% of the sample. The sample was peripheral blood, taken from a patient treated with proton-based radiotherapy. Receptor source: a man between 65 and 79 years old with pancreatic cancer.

This CDR3 reads CASSDSGQETMDGYTF. CDR3 sequence (DNA): TGTGCCAGCAGTGACTCGGGACAGGAAACTATGGATGGCTACACCTTC. The chain employs TRBV6-4 and TRBJ1-2, with 8 bases matching TRBD1. This CDR3 is built from 16 residues. J was trimmed by 6 bases and V by 0 bases; bases with no gene match: 9. Germline loops: CDR1 MRHNA, CDR2 SNTAGT.

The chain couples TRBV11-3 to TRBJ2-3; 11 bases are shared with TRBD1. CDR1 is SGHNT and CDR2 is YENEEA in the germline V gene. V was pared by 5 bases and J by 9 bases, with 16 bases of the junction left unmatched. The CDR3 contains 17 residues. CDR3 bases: TGTGCCAGCAGCGGAACAAGGGACAGGGGGTCTCGGGGGACGCAGTATTTT. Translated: CASSGTRDRGSRGTQYF.

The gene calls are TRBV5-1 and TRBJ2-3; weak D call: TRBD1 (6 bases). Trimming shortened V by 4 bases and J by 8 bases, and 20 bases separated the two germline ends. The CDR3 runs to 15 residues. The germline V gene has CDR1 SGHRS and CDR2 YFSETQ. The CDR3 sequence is CASSLMTGPRVTQYF. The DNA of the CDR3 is TGCGCCAGCAGCCTTATGACAGGACCCCGAGTTACGCAGTATTTT.

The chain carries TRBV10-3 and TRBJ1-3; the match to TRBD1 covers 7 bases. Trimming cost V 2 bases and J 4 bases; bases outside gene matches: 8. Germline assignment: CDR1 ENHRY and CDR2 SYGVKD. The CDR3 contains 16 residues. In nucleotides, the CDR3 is TGTGCCATCAGTGAGGTAACAGGGGCAGCGGGAAACACCATATATTTT. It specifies CAISEVTGAAGNTIYF.

CDR3 residues: CASRTQGQGASYEQYF. The CDR3 DNA reads TGTGCCAGCAGAACCCAAGGACAGGGGGCCTCCTACGAGCAGTACTTC. The chain couples TRBV6-6 to TRBJ2-7; TRBD1 aligns across 11 bases. Germline V lookup: CDR1 MNHNY, CDR2 SVGAGI (reference sequence). This CDR3 is 16 amino acids long. J gave up 0 bases and V 6 bases, and 7 bases lay outside the gene matches.

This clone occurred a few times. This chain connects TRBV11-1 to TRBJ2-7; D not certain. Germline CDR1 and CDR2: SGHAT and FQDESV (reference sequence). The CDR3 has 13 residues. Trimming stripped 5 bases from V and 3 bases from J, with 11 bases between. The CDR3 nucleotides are TGTGCCAGCAGCCTTGGGCTAATCTACGAGCAGTACTTC. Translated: CASSLGLIYEQYF.

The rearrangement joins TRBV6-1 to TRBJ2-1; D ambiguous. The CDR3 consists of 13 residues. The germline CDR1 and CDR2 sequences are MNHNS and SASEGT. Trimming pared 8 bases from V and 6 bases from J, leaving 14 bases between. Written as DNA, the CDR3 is TGTGCCAGCCAGGTGTCCCTCCTCAATGAGCAGTTCTTC. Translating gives CASQVSLLNEQFF.

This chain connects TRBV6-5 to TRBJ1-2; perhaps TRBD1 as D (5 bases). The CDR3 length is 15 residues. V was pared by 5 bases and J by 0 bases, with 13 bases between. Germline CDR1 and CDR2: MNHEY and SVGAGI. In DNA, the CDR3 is TGTGCCAGCAGTGGCTGGACAAAAACTAACTATGGCTACACCTTC. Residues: CASSGWTKTNYGYTF.